One sample yielded the 3 T cell receptor beta chains listed below, sequenced in a study of shared clonotypes between healthy human individuals. TCRdb's table, derived via immunoSEQ multiplex PCR, lists solely in-frame clones and lacks some. The data show roughly 500,000 clones, with around 96% seen just once and approximately 0.062% held by the top ten. The material sequenced was naive CD4+ T cells sorted from blood. The sample's subset: CD45RA+ positively selected. Source of these receptors: a woman younger than 45 in good health.

V is TRBV6-1 and J is TRBJ1-1; D is possibly TRBD1 (5 bases). The CDR3 consists of 14 residues. V gave up 11 bases and J gave up 0 bases, with 16 bases separating them. The V gene's germline CDR1 is MNHNS and CDR2 SASEGT. CDR3 region: CASEFTGMNTEAFF. CDR3 nucleotides: TGTGCCTCCGAATTTACAGGCATGAACACTGAAGCTTTCTTT.

Only one count was recorded for this clone. This sample includes further DNA sequences coding for the same CDR3. The genes are TRBV28 and TRBJ1-4, with TRBD1 matching over 11 bases. V lost 4 bases to trimming and J lost 7 bases; unmatched junction nucleotides: 5. This CDR3 contains 15 residues. CDR1 MDHEN and CDR2 SYDVKM come from the germline V gene. This CDR3 reads CASSSPGTGGEKLFF. The CDR3 nucleotides are TGTGCCAGCAGTTCACCCGGGACAGGGGGTGAAAAACTGTTTTTT. Based on the CDR3 plus reference TRBV28 and TRBJ1-4, the full variable domain is DVKVTQSSRYLVKRTGEKVFLECVQDMDHENMFWYRQDPGLGLRLIYFSYDVKMKEKGDIPEGYSVSREKKERFSLILESASTNQTSMYLCASSSPGTGGEKLFFGSGTQLSVL.

This chain uses TRBV2 with TRBJ1-2; D might be TRBD1 (5 bases). In germline, CDR1 is SNHLY, CDR2 FYNNEI. The CDR3 has 14 residues. The ends were cut back, 4 bases at V and 3 bases at J, with 12 bases in the middle. CDR3 nucleotides: TGTGCCAGCAGTGCGGGACGGTGGGACTATGGCTACACCTTC. Protein: CASSAGRWDYGYTF.